Listed here are 23 T cell receptor beta chains from one sample, sequenced in a study of cytomegalovirus exposure and HLA in healthy donors. Primers for the PCR totalled 60 Vbeta and 13 Jbeta. Assay used: immunoSEQ multiplex PCR; TCRdb lists only in-frame clones, some missing. This table holds around 120,000 clones, about 74% found once. The sample taken for sequencing was PBMCs. All receptors come from a woman aged 40 to 49 in good health and CMV-seropositive.

This clone was detected a few times. The chain combines TRBV19 with TRBJ2-1; the D gene is possibly TRBD1 (7 bases). CDR1 and CDR2 (germline): LNHDA, SQIVND (reference sequence). Deletions cut 5 bases from V and 14 bases from J, with 13 bases between. The CDR3 extends over 11 amino acids. This CDR3 reads CASSQGGPKFF. The DNA of the CDR3 is TGTGCCAGTAGTCAGGGGGGACCGAAGTTCTTC.

The chain combines TRBV18 with TRBJ1-6, with no clear D. Between the trimmed V and J ends, which lost 6 bases and 0 bases, there was a span of 3 bases. This CDR3 comprises 13 residues. CDR1 and CDR2 from the germline V gene are KGHSH and LQKENI. The CDR3 region is CASSASYNSPLHF. CDR3 coding DNA: TGTGCCAGCTCGGCCTCCTATAATTCACCCCTCCACTTT. The whole variable domain, remainder taken from reference TRBV18 and TRBJ1-6, is NAGVMQNPRHLVRRRGQEARLRCSPMKGHSHVYWYRQLPEEGLKFMVYLQKENIIDESGMPKERFSAEFPKEGPSILRIQQVVRGDSAAYFCASSASYNSPLHFGNGTRLTVT.

This chain connects TRBV25-1 to TRBJ1-2, with a possible D match to TRBD1 (5 bases). The length of the CDR3 is 15 residues. Deletions cut 2 bases from V and 1 base from J, with 11 bases between. The germline gives CDR1 MGHDK, CDR2 SYGVNS. CDR3 amino acids: CASSERPGLNYGYTF. As DNA, the CDR3 is TGTGCCAGCAGTGAACGACCGGGACTTAACTATGGCTACACCTTC.

The J gene is TRBJ2-7, the V gene TRBV1; TRBD2 reflects the table's D call only, with no check against the DNA. TRBV1 has pseudogene status. This CDR3 has 15 amino acids. CDR3: CTSSQDVSGSYEQYF. CDR3 bases: TGCACCAGCAGCCAAGATGTTAGCGGGAGTTACGAGCAGTACTTC.

The V gene is TRBV5-1, the J gene TRBJ2-3; D may be TRBD1 (6 bases). Germline values: CDR1 SGHRS, CDR2 YFSETQ. Trimming took off 2 bases at V and 2 bases at J, with 12 bases between the two ends. The CDR3 loop spans 15 amino acids. The CDR3 region is CASSFTGRVTDTQYF. In DNA form, the CDR3 reads TGCGCCAGCAGCTTCACAGGGCGGGTCACAGATACGCAGTATTTT.

This chain joins TRBV14 and TRBJ1-6, with 10 bases aligning to TRBD1. This CDR3 contains 14 residues. V was pared by 4 bases and J by 8 bases, with 2 bases of the junction left unmatched. Germline V gene data show CDR1 as SGHDN and CDR2 as FVKESK. This CDR3 reads CASSRGTGDSPLHF. The CDR3 region has the DNA TGTGCCAGCAGCCGCGGGACAGGGGATTCACCCCTCCACTTT.

V and J are TRBV10-3 and TRBJ2-1; 8 bases map to TRBD2. The germline V gene encodes CDR1 ENHRY and CDR2 SYGVKD. The CDR3 covers 14 residues. The ends lost 7 bases at V and 7 bases at J; junction bases unmatched: 9. CDR3 residues: CAITPAGARNEQFF. The CDR3 bases are TGTGCCATCACCCCAGCGGGAGCGAGAAATGAGCAGTTCTTC.

The chain recombines TRBV5-6 with TRBJ2-5; possible D gene TRBD2, 6 bases. The J call may be incorrect, as the DNA end agrees better with TRBJ2-7. This CDR3 spans 16 amino acids. Germline CDR1 and CDR2: SGHDT and YYEEEE. CDR3 sequence: CASSSLTGLLGYEQYF. The CDR3 DNA reads as TGTGCCAGCAGCTCCTTAACGGGACTCCTGGGCTACGAGCAGTACTTC.

CDR3 protein: CATRQPIPTDTQYF. The DNA of the CDR3 is TGTGCCACGCGACAGCCTATCCCCACAGATACGCAGTATTTT. The chain links TRBV2 to TRBJ2-3, with D perhaps matching TRBD1 (5 bases). CDR1 and CDR2 from the germline V gene are SNHLY and FYNNEI. The CDR3 has 14 amino acids. V was cut by 10 bases and J by 2 bases, with 16 bases left in between.

J is TRBJ2-7 and V is TRBV18, with 7 bases lining up with TRBD1. In germline, CDR1 is KGHSH, CDR2 LQKENI. The junction had 3 bases not matched to a gene; V was cut back by 3 bases and J by 1 base. CDR3 length: 14 residues. The CDR3 region has the DNA TGTGCCAGCTCACCTTCGGGACAGTCCTACGAGCAGTACTTC. This encodes CASSPSGQSYEQYF.

This chain joins TRBV6-5 and TRBJ2-3, with 11 bases matching TRBD2. After removal of 7 bases from V and 5 bases from J, the junction contained 8 bases not matched to a gene. Germline V gene lookup returns CDR1 MNHEY and CDR2 SVGAGI. This CDR3 has 15 residues. CDR3 in amino acids: CASTLAGGRGDTQYF. The CDR3 nucleotides are TGTGCCAGCACCTTAGCGGGGGGGCGTGGAGATACGCAGTATTTT.

This clone occurred a few times. The chain joins TRBV18 to TRBJ1-1; TRBD1 agrees at 8 bases. The CDR3 totals 16 residues. The junction had 9 bases not matched to a gene; V was cut back by 3 bases and J by 3 bases. The V gene's germline CDR1 is KGHSH and CDR2 LQKENI. CDR3 residues: CASSPQGAGGYTEAFF. The CDR3 coding sequence is TGTGCCAGCTCACCCCAGGGGGCCGGAGGGTACACTGAAGCTTTCTTT.

The rearrangement uses TRBV9 and TRBJ2-2, with D possibly matching TRBD1 (5 bases). Trimming shortened V by 4 bases and J by 0 bases, and 10 bases separated the two germline ends. The CDR3 sequence is 15 residues long. Germline CDR1 SGDLS, CDR2 YYNGEE. The CDR3 DNA sequence: TGTGCCAGCAGCATTACAGGCGCGAACACCGGGGAGCTGTTTTTT. Its protein is CASSITGANTGELFF.

This clone showed up just once. The chain employs TRBV4-2 and TRBJ2-5, with TRBD2 as a possible D gene (6 bases). V shed 2 bases and J shed 1 base, with 8 bases lying between them. Germline CDR1 reads LGHNA; CDR2 reads YNFKEQ. CDR3 length equals 14 residues. The CDR3 loop reads CASSQLGGQETQYF. The CDR3 DNA reads TGTGCCAGCAGCCAACTGGGGGGCCAAGAGACCCAGTACTTC.

This rearrangement joins TRBV30 to TRBJ2-3, with TRBD1 matching over 8 bases. The CDR3 is 12 residues long. V shed 4 bases, J shed 4 bases, and the junction held 1 base outside the gene matches. Germline CDR1 is GTSNPN and CDR2 is SVGIG (reference sequence). CDR3 in DNA: TGTGCCTGGACAGGGGGCTCAGATACGCAGTATTTT. This sequence encodes CAWTGGSDTQYF.

This chain connects TRBV6-5 to TRBJ1-2; a weak D match, TRBD1 (5 bases). Trimming cost V 8 bases and J 1 base, with 11 bases left between them. The CDR3 sequence is 13 residues long. Germline V lookup: CDR1 MNHEY, CDR2 SVGAGI. The CDR3 loop reads CASGRQFNYGYTF. For the CDR3, the DNA is TGTGCCAGCGGAAGACAGTTTAACTATGGCTACACCTTC.

This clone was detected a few times. The gene calls are TRBV7-3 and TRBJ1-6; weak D call: TRBD1 (5 bases). The CDR3 totals 13 residues. From germline, CDR1 is SGHTA and CDR2 FQGTGA. V was cut by 2 bases and J by 8 bases, with 7 bases left in between. The CDR3 sequence: CASSLGGDSPLHF. The CDR3 region has the DNA TGTGCCAGCAGCTTAGGAGGGGATTCACCCCTCCACTTT. Based on the CDR3 plus reference TRBV7-3 and TRBJ1-6, the full variable domain is GAGVSQTPSNKVTEKGKYVELRCDPISGHTALYWYRQSLGQGPEFLIYFQGTGAADDSGLPNDRFFAVRPEGSVSTLKIQRTERGDSAVYLCASSLGGDSPLHFGNGTRLTVT.

V usage is TRBV9 and J usage is TRBJ2-3, with 9 bases identical to TRBD2. The V gene end was trimmed by 3 bases and the J gene end by 4 bases; junction bases not matched to a gene: 6. The germline gives CDR1 SGDLS, CDR2 YYNGEE. CDR3 length: 15 residues. The CDR3 loop is CASSALAGPPDTQYF. The DNA of the CDR3 is TGTGCCAGCAGCGCCCTAGCGGGGCCCCCAGATACGCAGTATTTT.

The chain combines TRBV2 with TRBJ1-5, with D hard to call. V shed 4 bases and J shed 1 base, with 11 bases lying between them. The CDR3 consists of 15 residues. Germline CDR1 is SNHLY and CDR2 is FYNNEI. CDR3 sequence reads: CASSGHPRSNQPQHF. CDR3 bases: TGTGCCAGCAGTGGACACCCCAGAAGCAATCAGCCCCAGCATTTT.

This chain links TRBV19 with TRBJ1-1; 8 bases are shared with TRBD1. V shed 8 bases and J 4 bases; nucleotides not matched to a gene: 12. This CDR3 is 15 amino acids long. Looked up from germline, CDR1 is LNHDA and CDR2 is SQIVND (reference sequence). CDR3 nucleotide sequence: TGTGCCAGTTGGAAGGCAGGGGGCGTGAGCACTGAAGCTTTCTTT. Its translation: CASWKAGGVSTEAFF.

The chain couples TRBV4-1 to TRBJ2-2; TRBD2 aligns across 9 bases. The CDR3 spans 16 residues. The V gene end was trimmed by 3 bases and the J gene end by 5 bases; junction bases not matched to a gene: 7. Germline V gene lookup returns CDR1 MGHRA and CDR2 YSYEKL. The CDR3 here is CASSHGSGGRTGELFF. The DNA of the CDR3 is TGCGCCAGCAGCCACGGTAGCGGGGGCCGTACCGGGGAGCTGTTTTTT.

This chain connects TRBV6-5 to TRBJ1-6; possible D gene TRBD1, 6 bases. CDR1 MNHEY and CDR2 SVGAGI come from the germline V gene. The CDR3 length is 14 residues. V lost 4 bases and J 10 bases, leaving 14 bases between the germline ends. CDR3 sequence reads: CASSFLRGGSPLHF. As DNA, the CDR3 is TGTGCCAGCAGTTTCCTCAGGGGAGGGTCACCCCTCCACTTT.

The chain combines TRBV5-1 with TRBJ2-7, with TRBD1 matching 9 bases. The J segment lost 6 bases and the V segment lost 1 base, leaving 5 bases of the junction unmatched. The CDR3 sequence is 14 residues long. The germline gives CDR1 SGHRS, CDR2 YFSETQ. The CDR3 region has the DNA TGCGCCAGCAGCTTGCCGGGACAGGGCTTCGAGCAGTACTTC. It translates to CASSLPGQGFEQYF. The full variable domain, in which reference TRBV5-1 and TRBJ2-7 provide the parts outside the CDR3, is KAGVTQTPRYLIKTRGQQVTLSCSPISGHRSVSWYQQTPGQGLQFLFEYFSETQRNKGNFPGRFSGRQFSNSRSEMNVSTLELGDSALYLCASSLPGQGFEQYFGPGTRLTVT.